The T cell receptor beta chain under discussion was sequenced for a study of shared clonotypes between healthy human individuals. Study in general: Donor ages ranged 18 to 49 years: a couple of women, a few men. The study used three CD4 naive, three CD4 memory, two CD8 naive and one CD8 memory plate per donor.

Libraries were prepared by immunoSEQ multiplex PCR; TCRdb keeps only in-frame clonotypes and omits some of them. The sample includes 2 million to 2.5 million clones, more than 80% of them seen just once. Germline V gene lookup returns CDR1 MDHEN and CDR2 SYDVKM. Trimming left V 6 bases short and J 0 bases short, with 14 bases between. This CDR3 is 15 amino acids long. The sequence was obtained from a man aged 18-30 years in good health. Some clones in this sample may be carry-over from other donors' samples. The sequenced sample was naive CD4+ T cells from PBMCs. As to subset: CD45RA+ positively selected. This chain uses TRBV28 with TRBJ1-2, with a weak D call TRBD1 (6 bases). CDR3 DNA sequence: TGTGCCAGCAGGGCGGGACAATTAGCTAACTATGGCTACACCTTC. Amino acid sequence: CASRAGQLANYGYTF.